This passage covers 31 T cell receptor beta chains from one sample sequenced in a study of blood T cell repertoires in COVID-19. Assay: immunoSEQ multiplex PCR; the TCRdb copy retains only in-frame clones and omits some. The sample lists about 280,000 clones, over 75% occurring once. Sequencing was performed on peripheral blood. Receptors originate from a man aged 50-60 years with active or convalescent COVID-19.

This clone was recorded only once. The chain recombines TRBV4-3 with TRBJ2-1; 7 bases match TRBD2. The CDR3 totals 14 residues. Trimming removed 1 base from V and 15 bases from J; junction bases left unmatched: 12. CDR1 is LGHNA and CDR2 is YSLEER in the germline V gene. The DNA of the CDR3 is TGCGCCAGCAGCCAAGGCCTAGCGGACCCACCACCGTTCTTC. It specifies CASSQGLADPPPFF.

The chain has TRBV2 and TRBJ2-2; tentative D call: TRBD2 (6 bases). Trimming left V 6 bases short and J 5 bases short, with 13 bases between. Germline CDR1 and CDR2: SNHLY and FYNNEI. CDR3 size: 14 residues. This CDR3 is CASSPGTLTGELFF. CDR3 in DNA: TGTGCCAGCAGCCCTGGGACTCTTACCGGGGAGCTGTTTTTT.

V and J are TRBV5-1 and TRBJ1-2; 8 positions match TRBD1. Germline trimming cut 0 bases from V and 6 bases from J; bases unmatched to any gene: 4. In germline, CDR1 is SGHRS, CDR2 YFSETQ. The CDR3 contains 14 residues. Here the CDR3 reads CASSLVDRVHGYTF. CDR3 DNA: TGCGCCAGCAGCTTGGTGGACAGGGTTCATGGCTACACCTTC.

V is TRBV3-1 (or the pseudogene TRBV3-2) and J is TRBJ2-1; possible D gene TRBD2, 6 bases. Trimming shortened V by 4 bases and J by 5 bases, and 24 bases separated the two germline ends. The CDR3 is made up of 18 amino acids. Per germline, CDR1 LGHDT and CDR2 YNNKEL (reference sequence). The CDR3 DNA reads as TGTGCCAGCAGCCCCCTAAAGGGAAGCGGGTGGTTAAACAATGAGCAGTTCTTC. It is translated as CASSPLKGSGWLNNEQFF.

This rearrangement joins TRBV27 to TRBJ2-7; 8 bases map to TRBD1. Germline V gene sequence: CDR1 MNHEY, CDR2 SMNVEV (reference sequence). The CDR3 extends over 20 amino acids. V lost 3 bases to trimming and J lost 0 bases; unmatched junction nucleotides: 19. The DNA of the CDR3 is TGTGCCAGCAGTTTCCCCCTTCGGGACAGGCGTGTTTGGCCCTCCTACGAGCAGTACTTC. This encodes CASSFPLRDRRVWPSYEQYF.

The chain carries TRBV7-9 and TRBJ2-2; perhaps TRBD2 as D (5 bases). Trimming cost V 8 bases and J 7 bases, with 20 bases left between them. This CDR3 has 15 residues. CDR1 and CDR2 (germline): SEHNR, FQNEAQ (reference sequence). In DNA, the CDR3 is TGTGCCAGCTCACGGAAGGAGGCGGAAATCGGGGAGCTGTTTTTT. This gives the protein CASSRKEAEIGELFF.

The chain joins TRBV7-6 to TRBJ2-1; TRBD2 agrees at 8 bases. CDR3 length equals 16 residues. After removal of 1 base from V and 5 bases from J, the junction contained 7 bases not matched to a gene. CDR1 is SGHVS, CDR2 FNYEAQ, per germline. The CDR3 DNA sequence: TGTGCCAGCAGCTTAGTACCGGGAGGGCCGAACAATGAGCAGTTCTTC. It specifies CASSLVPGGPNNEQFF.

With respect to this clone: This specimen includes other DNA sequences encoding the same CDR3. V gene TRBV27 combines with J gene TRBJ1-2; 9 bases align to TRBD1. The CDR3 is made up of 12 amino acids. Germline trimming cut 6 bases from V and 5 bases from J; bases unmatched to any gene: 1. Germline values: CDR1 MNHEY, CDR2 SMNVEV (reference sequence). CDR3 region: CASSGQGYGYTF. CDR3 nucleotide sequence: TGTGCCAGCAGCGGACAGGGGTATGGCTACACCTTC.

This clone was counted between two and nine times. V is TRBV6-9 and J is TRBJ1-5; D gene unclear. This CDR3 contains 18 residues. V was cut by 2 bases and J by 5 bases, with 22 bases left in between. The germline CDR1 and CDR2 sequences are MNHGY and SVAAGI. The CDR3 spells CASSYGSVTAQKDQPQHF. CDR3 DNA sequence: TGTGCCAGCAGTTATGGTAGCGTGACCGCTCAGAAGGATCAGCCCCAGCATTTT.

The rearrangement uses TRBV19 and TRBJ1-5, with TRBD1 matching over 7 bases. Trimming cost V 5 bases and J 5 bases; bases outside gene matches: 12. The germline V gene encodes CDR1 LNHDA and CDR2 SQIVND (reference sequence). The CDR3 contains 16 residues. The CDR3 nucleotides are TGTGCCAGTAGTGCCCTCAGCAGGGGGAAGGATCAGCCCCAGCATTTT. The encoded protein is CASSALSRGKDQPQHF.

The J gene is TRBJ2-7, the V gene TRBV6-1, with 7 bases lining up with TRBD2. CDR1 is MNHNS, CDR2 SASEGT, per germline. The CDR3 is made up of 13 amino acids. V was pared by 1 base and J by 10 bases, with 7 bases of the junction left unmatched. The CDR3 coding sequence is TGTGCCAGCAGTGAAGTGGCGGGAGTCCTTCAGTACTTC. This sequence encodes CASSEVAGVLQYF.

This clone appeared a single time. The J gene is TRBJ2-1, the V gene TRBV3-1 (or the pseudogene TRBV3-2); D uncertain. Germline values: CDR1 LGHDT, CDR2 YNNKEL (reference sequence). This CDR3 spans 13 amino acids. V was trimmed by 4 bases and J by 5 bases, leaving 9 bases between them. The CDR3 DNA follows: TGTGCCAGCAGCCCCTCGTATAACAATGAGCAGTTCTTC. Translated, it gives CASSPSYNNEQFF.

The rearrangement uses TRBV7-9 and TRBJ1-5; the D is unclear. The CDR3 length is 13 residues. Trimming shortened V by 2 bases and J by 5 bases, and 7 bases separated the two germline ends. Germline CDR1 SEHNR, CDR2 FQNEAQ (reference sequence). CDR3 loop: CASSLTPHQPQHF. The CDR3 coding sequence is TGTGCCAGCAGCTTAACTCCTCATCAGCCCCAGCATTTT.

The chain is built from TRBV6-6 and TRBJ1-1; weak D call: TRBD1 (5 bases). CDR3 size: 13 residues. Trimming pared 7 bases from V and 3 bases from J, leaving 12 bases between. The germline gives CDR1 MNHNY, CDR2 SVGAGI (reference sequence). Here the CDR3 DNA reads TGTGCCAGCAAGGGCAGGGAGGACACTGAAGCTTTCTTT. Translation gives CASKGREDTEAFF.

Only a few counts were recorded for this clone. The V and J genes are TRBV7-9 and TRBJ2-6; D is undetermined. V lost 7 bases and J lost 0, with 13 bases in between. Germline V lookup: CDR1 SEHNR, CDR2 FQNEAQ (reference sequence). The length of the CDR3 is 16 residues. In DNA form, the CDR3 reads TGTGCCAGCATCCTAAGTTACGGCTCTGGGGCCAACGTCCTGACTTTC. Translated: CASILSYGSGANVLTF.

The J gene is TRBJ2-1, the V gene TRBV28; a possible D gene is TRBD1 (8 bases). Germline CDR1 and CDR2: MDHEN and SYDVKM. The CDR3 runs 16 residues. Trimming left V 4 bases short and J 3 bases short, with 16 bases between. CDR3 in DNA: TGTGCCAGCAGTTACAGGGGGGGCGCGAACTACAATGAGCAGTTCTTC. It yields the protein CASSYRGGANYNEQFF.

The chain uses TRBV5-4 and TRBJ2-7, with TRBD1 matching over 10 bases. The CDR3 is made up of 14 amino acids. Trimming removed 0 bases from V and 4 bases from J; junction bases left unmatched: 1. Germline loops: CDR1 SGHNT, CDR2 YYREEE (reference sequence). The DNA for the CDR3 is TGTGCCAGCAGCTTGGAGGGACAGGGGTACGAGCAGTACTTC. Its translation is CASSLEGQGYEQYF.

CDR3 region: CASSPLRVLEVDEQYF. The CDR3 nucleotides read TGTGCCAGCAGTCCCCTCCGGGTCCTAGAAGTTGACGAGCAGTACTTC. V and J are TRBV6-9 and TRBJ2-7, with D uncertain. V was shortened by 5 bases and J by 5 bases, with 22 bases between the two germline ends. The CDR3 is 16 residues long. The germline gives CDR1 MNHGY, CDR2 SVAAGI.

The chain has TRBV6-2 or TRBV6-3 and TRBJ2-3; 8 bases are shared with TRBD2. Germline V gene data show CDR1 as MNHEY and CDR2 as SVGEGT. The V segment lost 6 bases and the J segment 5 bases; nucleotides outside the gene matches: 13. The CDR3 has 16 amino acids. The CDR3 region has the DNA TGTGCCAGCAGCACTCCGGGACTAGGGGGACGAGATACGCAGTATTTT. The encoded protein is CASSTPGLGGRDTQYF.

The CDR3 bases are TGTGCCAGCAGCTCCAGGGGTCTCTCTGGAAACACCATATATTTT. Translated: CASSSRGLSGNTIYF. The chain is built from TRBV9 and TRBJ1-3; D is perhaps TRBD1 (6 bases). The CDR3 is 15 residues long. Germline values: CDR1 SGDLS, CDR2 YYNGEE. V was pared by 4 bases and J by 0 bases, with 11 bases between. The variable domain in full, with the rest retrieved from reference TRBV9 and TRBJ1-3, is DSGVTQTPKHLITATGQRVTLRCSPRSGDLSVYWYQQSLDQGLQFLIQYYNGEERAKGNILERFSAQQFPDLHSELNLSSLELGDSALYFCASSSRGLSGNTIYFGEGSWLTVV.

The V call is TRBV7-9, the J call TRBJ1-1; D remains ambiguous. V was shortened by 10 bases and J by 0 bases, with 12 bases between the two germline ends. The germline V gene encodes CDR1 SEHNR and CDR2 FQNEAQ (reference sequence). The CDR3 sequence is 13 residues long. DNA for the CDR3: TGTGCCACGGAGGAGTTGGTGAACACTGAAGCTTTCTTT. Protein sequence: CATEELVNTEAFF.

This chain links TRBV2 with TRBJ2-3; 10 bases match TRBD2. The germline V gene encodes CDR1 SNHLY and CDR2 FYNNEI. The CDR3 runs to 15 residues. V shed 5 bases, J shed 3 bases, and the junction held 5 bases outside the gene matches. The CDR3: CASSYGLAATDTQYF. CDR3 coding DNA: TGTGCCAGCAGTTATGGACTAGCGGCTACAGATACGCAGTATTTT.

The V gene is TRBV7-6, the J gene TRBJ1-2, with TRBD1 matching over 7 bases. The CDR3 is 15 residues long. Per the germline V gene, CDR1 is SGHVS and CDR2 is FNYEAQ. The V and J ends lost 5 bases and 8 bases, in that order; junction bases with no gene match: 14. The DNA of the CDR3 is TGTGCCAGCAGCGCCAGACAGGGTCTGTCGGTGGGCTACACCTTC. It yields the protein CASSARQGLSVGYTF.

The CDR3 reads CASSPGAQGEKLFF. CDR3 sequence (DNA): TGTGCCAGCTCACCCGGGGCGCAGGGGGAAAAACTGTTTTTT. This chain connects TRBV18 to TRBJ1-4, with TRBD1 as a possible D gene (6 bases). This CDR3 contains 14 residues. Trimming stripped 3 bases from V and 8 bases from J, with 13 bases between. Germline assignment: CDR1 KGHSH and CDR2 LQKENI.

The genes are TRBV12-1 and TRBJ2-5; the table gives TRBD1 as D, unverified against the DNA. TRBV12-1 is deemed a pseudogene. The CDR3 totals 17 residues. The CDR3 loop reads CASSFALLSDIAVAQYF. In DNA, the CDR3 is TGTGCCAGCAGCTTTGCGCTTTTGTCGGACATTGCCGTTGCCCAGTACTTC.

This clone appeared once. The CDR3 DNA reads TGTGCCAGCAGTTACCCCGCGGCGAACACTGAAGCTTTCTTT. Its translation: CASSYPAANTEAFF. The chain employs TRBV6-2 or TRBV6-3 and TRBJ1-1; D is ambiguous. This CDR3 contains 14 residues. V was shortened by 2 bases and J by 1 base, with 8 bases between the two germline ends. Germline V gene data show CDR1 as MNHEY and CDR2 as SVGEGT.

This clone has just one count. The chain combines TRBV12-2 with TRBJ2-7; the table's D gene call, TRBD2, was not cross checked with the DNA. TRBV12-2 is a listed pseudogene. The length of the CDR3 is 16 residues. CDR3 DNA: TGTGCAAGTCGCCTCTCGTGGGGGCTAGCGGGCCACGAGCAGTACTTC. This encodes CASRLSWGLAGHEQYF.

The chain is built from TRBV4-2 and TRBJ2-7; D is uncertain. Germline CDR1 is LGHNA and CDR2 is YNFKEQ. Trimming removed 5 bases at V and 4 bases at J, with 9 bases between. This CDR3 has 12 amino acids. CDR3 residues: CASSTTGYEQYF. As DNA, the CDR3 is TGTGCCAGCAGCACTACCGGGTACGAGCAGTACTTC.

The chain has TRBV5-1 and TRBJ2-3; D might be TRBD1 (6 bases). The germline V gene has CDR1 SGHRS and CDR2 YFSETQ. Trimming left V 1 base short and J 5 bases short, with 20 bases between. This CDR3 has 17 residues. DNA for the CDR3: TGCGCCAGCAGCTTGAGGGCAGGGGTTCGGCTTGGAGATACGCAGTATTTT. This sequence encodes CASSLRAGVRLGDTQYF.

V usage is TRBV5-1 and J usage is TRBJ2-1; 9 bases are shared with TRBD1. CDR1 is SGHRS and CDR2 is YFSETQ in the germline V gene. This CDR3 is built from 15 residues. J was trimmed by 4 bases and V by 3 bases; bases with no gene match: 5. CDR3 in amino acids: CASSWGGQGYNEQFF. The CDR3 DNA reads TGCGCCAGCAGCTGGGGGGGACAGGGATACAATGAGCAGTTCTTC.

This rearrangement joins TRBV28 to TRBJ2-7; TRBD2 matches at 8 bases. The V gene end was trimmed by 2 bases and the J gene end by 5 bases; junction bases not matched to a gene: 11. CDR3 length equals 16 residues. Germline V lookup: CDR1 MDHEN, CDR2 SYDVKM. CDR3 residues: CASSLENSGKINEQYF. The CDR3 coding sequence is TGTGCCAGCAGTTTAGAAAATAGCGGGAAAATTAACGAGCAGTACTTC.